One and the same sample provided the 20 T cell receptor beta chains below, sequenced in a study of cytomegalovirus exposure and HLA in healthy donors. This PCR relied on a set of 60 Vbeta primers and 13 Jbeta primers. Method: immunoSEQ multiplex PCR; TCRdb's copy keeps in-frame clones and lacks some. The data hold 55,000 to 80,000 clones, with about 81% observed a single time. Sequenced: PBMCs. The receptors shown here come from a woman younger than 45 in good health and CMV-seronegative.

The rearrangement uses TRBV30 and TRBJ2-1, with TRBD2 identical over 13 bases. The V gene end was trimmed by 1 base and the J gene end by 4 bases; junction bases not matched to a gene: 4. The CDR3 is 16 amino acids. Germline V CDR1 and CDR2: GTSNPN, SVGIG (reference sequence). CDR3 loop: CAWSGTSGGIYNEQFF. CDR3 nucleotide sequence: TGTGCCTGGAGTGGGACTAGCGGGGGAATTTACAATGAGCAGTTCTTC.

This sequence joins TRBV19 and TRBJ1-3; perhaps TRBD1 as D (5 bases). Germline V gene lookup returns CDR1 LNHDA and CDR2 SQIVND (reference sequence). CDR3 length: 13 amino acids. V was trimmed by 8 bases and J by 8 bases, leaving 16 bases between them. The CDR3 loop is CASAGPLGHTIYF. CDR3 DNA: TGTGCCAGTGCGGGACCCCTGGGGCACACCATATATTTT.

This chain connects TRBV15 to TRBJ2-3, with 9 bases lining up with TRBD1. The ends lost 2 bases at V and 6 bases at J; junction bases unmatched: 9. The CDR3 runs 16 residues. Germline lookup yields CDR1 LNHNV and CDR2 YYDKDF (reference sequence). CDR3 in DNA: TGTGCCACCAGCAGACCCCGGGACAGGGTGACCGATACGCAGTATTTT. Translating gives CATSRPRDRVTDTQYF.

The chain recombines TRBV5-1 with TRBJ2-1; 10 bases are a match to TRBD1. This CDR3 contains 16 residues. Germline V gene sequence: CDR1 SGHRS, CDR2 YFSETQ. V lost 4 bases to trimming and J lost 12 bases; unmatched junction nucleotides: 16. CDR3: CASSGSPGDRGTPQFF. The CDR3, as DNA: TGCGCCAGCAGCGGATCACCCGGGGACAGGGGTACCCCGCAGTTCTTC.

The V and J genes are TRBV6-6 and TRBJ2-5; TRBD2 matches 7 bases. This CDR3 is built from 14 residues. Germline CDR1 MNHNY, CDR2 SVGAGI (reference sequence). The ends lost 6 bases at V and 5 bases at J; junction bases unmatched: 9. In DNA, the CDR3 is TGTGCCAGCAGGTCAAGCGGGATGAGTGAGACCCAGTACTTC. It yields the protein CASRSSGMSETQYF.

CDR3 nucleotides: TGTGCCAGTACTAACCCGGGACAGGGTCACGAGCAGTACTTC. It translates to CASTNPGQGHEQYF. V gene TRBV19 combines with J gene TRBJ2-7; 9 nucleotides align to TRBD1. Germline V gives CDR1 LNHDA, CDR2 SQIVND (reference sequence). Germline trimming cut 7 bases from V and 5 bases from J; bases unmatched to any gene: 9. The CDR3 sequence is 14 residues long. The variable domain in full, completed from reference TRBV19 and TRBJ2-7, reads DGGITQSPKYLFRKEGQNVTLSCEQNLNHDAMYWYRQDPGQGLRLIYYSQIVNDFQKGDIAEGYSVSREKKESFPLTVTSAQKNPTAFYLCASTNPGQGHEQYFGPGTRLTVT.

V is TRBV11-2 and J is TRBJ2-2, with D possibly matching TRBD1 (6 bases). Germline V gives CDR1 SGHAT, CDR2 FQNNGV. This CDR3 spans 16 amino acids. Between the trimmed V and J ends, which lost 4 bases and 4 bases, there was a span of 16 bases. CDR3 residues: CASSSIKGVGTGELFF. CDR3 DNA sequence: TGTGCCAGCAGCTCCATAAAGGGGGTGGGCACCGGGGAGCTGTTTTTT.

The sample holds a few counts of this clone. This chain links TRBV19 with TRBJ2-3, with 13 bases fitting TRBD2. The CDR3 has 20 residues. Germline values: CDR1 LNHDA, CDR2 SQIVND (reference sequence). V shed 5 bases, J shed 5 bases, and the junction held 19 bases outside the gene matches. The CDR3 is CASSSRRDRGRTSGRDTQYF. CDR3 in DNA: TGTGCCAGTAGTTCCCGTAGGGACAGGGGTCGGACTAGCGGGAGAGATACGCAGTATTTT.

In this sample, this clone turned up once. The rearrangement links TRBV18 to TRBJ2-2; the match to TRBD2 covers 13 bases. This CDR3 is 16 amino acids long. V lost 8 bases, J lost 5 bases, and 8 bases stayed unmatched. In germline, CDR1 is KGHSH, CDR2 LQKENI. CDR3 in amino acids: CASITSGRAGTGELFF. For the CDR3, the DNA is TGTGCCAGCATAACTAGCGGGAGGGCCGGAACCGGGGAGCTGTTTTTT.

This clone came up a few times. The chain carries TRBV5-6 and TRBJ2-4; 8 bases line up with TRBD1. From germline, CDR1 is SGHDT and CDR2 YYEEEE. V shed 3 bases, J shed 0 bases, and the junction held 11 bases outside the gene matches. CDR3 size: 18 residues. The chain's CDR3 is CASSYKKQGDLAKNIQYF. In nucleotides, the CDR3 is TGTGCCAGCAGCTATAAAAAACAGGGGGACTTAGCCAAAAACATTCAGTACTTC.

The table lists this clone with a few counts. This chain uses TRBV27 with TRBJ1-2; D gene uncertain. Trimming pared 6 bases from V and 4 bases from J, leaving 18 bases between. CDR3 length equals 15 residues. CDR1 is MNHEY, CDR2 SMNVEV, per germline (reference sequence). The CDR3 loop is CASSPLLGRGYGYTF. CDR3 nucleotides: TGTGCCAGCAGCCCTTTGCTGGGGAGAGGCTATGGCTACACCTTC.

This sequence joins TRBV14 and TRBJ2-3, with D perhaps matching TRBD2 (5 bases). Germline assignment: CDR1 SGHDN and CDR2 FVKESK. This CDR3 is built from 16 residues. Trimming pared 0 bases from V and 0 bases from J, leaving 10 bases between. DNA of the CDR3: TGTGCCAGCAGCCAAGAGCGGGTATTTAGCACAGATACGCAGTATTTT. It translates to CASSQERVFSTDTQYF.

The rearrangement joins TRBV13 to TRBJ2-3, with 11 bases fitting TRBD2. Germline lookup yields CDR1 PRHDT and CDR2 FYEKMQ (reference sequence). With 0 bases clipped from V and 3 bases from J, the junction kept 2 bases outside the gene matches. The CDR3 totals 16 residues. CDR3 DNA sequence: TGTGCCAGCAGCTTAGGAACTAGCGGGAGTACAGATACGCAGTATTTT. The encoded protein is CASSLGTSGSTDTQYF.

About this clone: Other DNA variants within this sample encode the same CDR3. This sequence joins TRBV19 and TRBJ1-2; D is uncertain. The CDR3 length is 14 residues. Germline CDR1 reads LNHDA; CDR2 reads SQIVND (reference sequence). The CDR3 loop reads CACCKEKAAYGYTF. As DNA, the CDR3 is TGTGCTTGTTGCAAGGAGAAGGCGGCATACGGCTACACCTTC.

The genes are TRBV7-9 and TRBJ2-5; no firm D call. Germline CDR1 is SEHNR and CDR2 is FQNEAQ (reference sequence). The CDR3 extends over 12 amino acids. Trimming removed 1 base from V and 3 bases from J, with 3 bases in between. The DNA for the CDR3 is TGTGCCAGCAGCTTAGGTAAAGAGACCCAGTACTTC. This gives the protein CASSLGKETQYF.

V usage is TRBV28 and J usage is TRBJ2-5; 8 nucleotides align to TRBD1. The length of the CDR3 is 14 residues. Germline CDR1 is MDHEN and CDR2 is SYDVKM. V was clipped by 5 bases and J by 5 bases; unmatched bases: 7. This chain's CDR3 is CASSKTGGRETQYF. The CDR3 DNA follows: TGTGCCAGCAGTAAAACAGGGGGTCGGGAGACCCAGTACTTC.

V usage is TRBV28 and J usage is TRBJ2-7; weak D call: TRBD2 (5 bases). The V gene's germline CDR1 is MDHEN and CDR2 SYDVKM. The CDR3 runs to 13 residues. V lost 10 bases to trimming and J lost 2 bases, with 15 bases between them. CDR3 DNA: TGTGCCACATTACAGCGGACCCCCTACGAGCAGTACTTC. This translates into CATLQRTPYEQYF.

The rearrangement joins TRBV10-3 to TRBJ2-7; 7 bases are a match to TRBD1. After removal of 3 bases from V and 3 bases from J, the junction contained 8 bases not matched to a gene. Germline CDR1 is ENHRY and CDR2 is SYGVKD. The CDR3 runs 15 residues. CDR3 coding DNA: TGTGCCATCAGTGACTTGGGACAGCAAATCTACGAGCAGTACTTC. Translating gives CAISDLGQQIYEQYF.

The chain joins TRBV27 to TRBJ2-6; D is unresolved. Trimming took off 5 bases at V and 0 bases at J, with 8 bases between the two ends. Germline lookup yields CDR1 MNHEY and CDR2 SMNVEV (reference sequence). The CDR3 contains 15 residues. As DNA, the CDR3 is TGTGCCAGCAGTCCCGGTGCCTCTGGGGCCAACGTCCTGACTTTC. It codes for CASSPGASGANVLTF.

The CDR3 region has the DNA TGTGCCAGCAGCTTAGTGAGGGACAGGGGCGTCCAAGAGACCCAGTACTTC. Its protein is CASSLVRDRGVQETQYF. The chain links TRBV7-9 to TRBJ2-5; 10 positions match TRBD1. Per germline, CDR1 SEHNR and CDR2 FQNEAQ (reference sequence). This CDR3 contains 17 residues. Losses at the gene ends were 1 base for V and 1 base for J; bases not matched to a gene: 6.